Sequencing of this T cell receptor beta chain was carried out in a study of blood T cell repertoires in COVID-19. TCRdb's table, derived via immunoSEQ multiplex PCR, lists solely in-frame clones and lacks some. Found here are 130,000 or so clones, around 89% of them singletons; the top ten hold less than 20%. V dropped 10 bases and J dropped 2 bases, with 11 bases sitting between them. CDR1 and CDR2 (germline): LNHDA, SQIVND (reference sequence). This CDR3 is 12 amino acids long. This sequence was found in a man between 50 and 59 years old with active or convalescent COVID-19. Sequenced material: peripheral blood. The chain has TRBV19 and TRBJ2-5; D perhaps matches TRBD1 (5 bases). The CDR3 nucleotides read TGTGCCACCAGGACACAACAAGAGACCCAGTACTTC. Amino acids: CATRTQQETQYF.